What follows are 21 T cell receptor beta chains derived from one specimen sequenced in a study of blood T cells in healthy people across ages. Together with a sample-barcoded 5' primer, a J-beta primer mix was included in a second PCR lasting about 7 to 11 cycles. TCRdb analysed the 5' RACE reads with MiXCR anew, one entry per CDR3 protein. The sample records about 1 million distinct CDR3 sequences, around 25% being singletons. These same data were also listed under a study on T cells of mothers and their children.

The sample comprised blood. All receptors derive from a girl aged 2-10 years in good health.

This chain links TRBV4-2 with TRBJ1-1; possibly TRBD1 for D (5 bases). V was pared by 1 base and J by 10 bases, with 13 bases between. This CDR3 region has 13 residues. Looked up from germline, CDR1 is LGHNA and CDR2 is YNFKEQ. The CDR3 sequence: CASSQVRGMVAFF. In nucleotides, the CDR3 is TGTGCCAGCAGCCAAGTAAGGGGTATGGTAGCTTTCTTT.

CDR3 bases: TGTGCCAGCAGCATAGGAGGCTTGAGTAGCAATCAGCCCCAGCATTTT. Its protein is CASSIGGLSSNQPQHF. J is TRBJ1-5 and V is TRBV7-9; the D is unclear. This CDR3 is built from 16 residues. V was shortened by 5 bases and J by 0 bases, with 14 bases between the two germline ends. Germline-derived CDR1 and CDR2 are SEHNR and FQNEAQ (reference sequence).

This chain joins TRBV7-8 and TRBJ2-7; D might be TRBD2 (6 bases). With 1 base removed from V and 0 bases from J, the gap between germline ends came to 10 bases. This CDR3 has 15 residues. In germline, CDR1 is SGHVS, CDR2 FQNEAQ. The CDR3 coding sequence is TGTGCCAGCAGCTTAGGGACTAAGAGCTCCTACGAGCAGTACTTC. Protein: CASSLGTKSSYEQYF.

This clonotype was counted only a few times. The chain has TRBV5-1 and TRBJ1-5; D remains unclear. V lost 0 bases to trimming and J lost 0 bases, with 7 bases between them. Germline V CDR1 and CDR2: SGHRS, YFSETQ. CDR3 size: 15 residues. The CDR3 region is CASSLGTNSNQPQHF. The DNA for the CDR3 is TGCGCCAGCAGCTTGGGAACAAATAGCAATCAGCCCCAGCATTTT.

V is TRBV13 and J is TRBJ2-5, with TRBD1 matching 9 bases. V lost 6 bases and J lost 5; bases outside the gene matches: 7. This CDR3 spans 14 amino acids. Germline CDR1 reads PRHDT; CDR2 reads FYEKMQ (reference sequence). CDR3 sequence (DNA): TGTGCCAGCAGTCGGGACAGGGCTTGGGAGACCCAGTACTTC. Amino acids: CASSRDRAWETQYF.

The chain is built from TRBV6-2 or TRBV6-3 and TRBJ2-1; D unclear. The J call is doubtful: the DNA matches TRBJ2-7 better. Germline CDR1 is MNHEY and CDR2 is SVGEGT. The CDR3 is made up of 14 amino acids. CDR3 in amino acids: CASSPAVSRYEQYF. The CDR3 DNA reads TGTGCCAGCAGTCCCGCGGTTTCCCGCTACGAGCAGTACTTC.

This chain uses TRBV7-9 with TRBJ1-2, with a possible D match to TRBD1 (6 bases). Trimming took off 5 bases at V and 4 bases at J, with 11 bases between the two ends. The CDR3 totals 13 residues. Germline-derived CDR1 and CDR2 are SEHNR and FQNEAQ (reference sequence). The CDR3 loop reads CASSPWTAYGYTF. The CDR3 nucleotides are TGTGCCAGCAGCCCCTGGACAGCCTATGGCTACACCTTC.

This clonotype was observed a few times. The gene calls are TRBV6-1 and TRBJ1-2; 7 bases match TRBD1. CDR3 length: 13 amino acids. Germline CDR1 reads MNHNS; CDR2 reads SASEGT. V lost 6 bases, J lost 4 bases, and 5 bases stayed unmatched. For the CDR3, the DNA is TGTGCCAGCAGACCAGGGGGAGGCTATGGCTACACCTTC. Its protein product is CASRPGGGYGYTF.

V is TRBV12-3 or TRBV12-4 and J is TRBJ1-6; no clear D. This CDR3 comprises 13 residues. V gave up 5 bases and J gave up 8 bases, with 10 bases separating them. CDR3 region: CASSLGTDSPLHF. The CDR3 bases are TGTGCCAGCAGTCTTGGAACGGATTCACCCCTCCACTTT.

This clonotype has only a few counts. The chain joins TRBV9 to TRBJ2-3; D is perhaps TRBD1 (5 bases). Germline lookup yields CDR1 SGDLS and CDR2 YYNGEE. Trimming left V 0 bases short and J 8 bases short, with 13 bases between. The CDR3 spans 14 residues. CDR3 loop: CASSVAGSRATQYF. CDR3 nucleotides: TGTGCCAGCAGCGTAGCTGGCAGCAGGGCTACGCAGTATTTT.

There are a few counts of this clonotype. CDR3 in DNA: TGTGCCAGCAGCTTAAGCGCAGGGTTTCATGAGCAGTTCTTC. Amino acid sequence: CASSLSAGFHEQFF. The chain combines TRBV7-3 with TRBJ2-5, with TRBD1 as a possible D gene (5 bases). The better agreement between TRBJ2-1 and the DNA end casts doubt on the J call. Germline CDR1 reads SGHTA; CDR2 reads FQGTGA. The CDR3 has 14 amino acids.

This clonotype has just a few counts. The CDR3 DNA is TGCAGCGTTGAAGTACAGGGACAGAACACTGAAGCTTTCTTT. It translates to CSVEVQGQNTEAFF. V gene TRBV29-1 combines with J gene TRBJ1-1; maybe TRBD1 (6 bases). CDR1 and CDR2 (germline): SQVTM, ANQGSEA. V was pared by 1 base and J by 1 base, with 10 bases between. The CDR3 has 14 amino acids.

CDR3 nucleotide sequence: TGCGCCAGCAGCCACGCTAGCGGGGGGAACACAGATACGCAGTATTTT. It yields the protein CASSHASGGNTDTQYF. V and J are TRBV4-3 and TRBJ2-3; 11 nucleotides align to TRBD2. The junction had 4 bases not matched to a gene; V was cut back by 3 bases and J by 2 bases. Germline V CDR1 and CDR2: LGHNA, YSLEER. This CDR3 has 16 residues.

The chain has TRBV5-1 and TRBJ2-1, with D hard to call. Germline values: CDR1 SGHRS, CDR2 YFSETQ. This CDR3 region has 15 residues. The V end was cut by 1 base, the J end by 9 bases, with 17 bases between. CDR3: CASSLTSDWPSEQFF. In DNA, the CDR3 is TGCGCCAGCAGCTTGACTTCTGACTGGCCGTCTGAGCAGTTCTTC.

The chain couples TRBV6-1 to TRBJ1-4, with D unclear. Germline assignment: CDR1 MNHNS and CDR2 SASEGT. CDR3 size: 13 residues. V lost 4 bases and J lost 10, with 13 bases in between. The CDR3 DNA sequence: TGTGCCAGCAGTGCTGTAAGCCTAGGAAAACTGTTTTTT. Encoded protein: CASSAVSLGKLFF.

There are many counts of this clonotype. The chain uses TRBV15 and TRBJ2-2, with 8 bases matching TRBD2. Germline V CDR1 and CDR2: LNHNV, YYDKDF (reference sequence). CDR3 size: 19 residues. With 4 bases clipped from V and 6 bases from J, the junction kept 19 bases outside the gene matches. The CDR3 sequence is CATSTPEGLSGGVSGELFF. For the CDR3, the DNA is TGTGCCACCAGCACTCCCGAAGGTTTGAGCGGGGGTGTGTCCGGGGAGCTGTTTTTT.

A few counts support this clonotype. The J gene is TRBJ1-4, the V gene TRBV20-1; D possibly corresponds to TRBD1 (5 bases). CDR1 is DFQATT, CDR2 SNEGSKA, per germline (reference sequence). This CDR3 has 18 amino acids. Trimming pared 1 base from V and 1 base from J, leaving 19 bases between. CDR3 DNA sequence: TGCAGTGCTAGAGGCTTGCGAGGGGCTCAGATAACTAATGAAAAACTGTTTTTT. Its translation is CSARGLRGAQITNEKLFF.

This sequence joins TRBV7-6 and TRBJ2-1; no definite D call. V was cut by 1 base and J by 9 bases, with 19 bases left in between. The CDR3 runs to 16 residues. In germline, CDR1 is SGHVS, CDR2 FNYEAQ. DNA for the CDR3: TGTGCCAGCAGCTTAGTTGGGGTTGGTGATCGGGTTGAGCAGTTCTTC. Translation gives CASSLVGVGDRVEQFF.

This clonotype has a handful of counts. The germline gene is not matched at one end of the junction; a read error may be the cause. V is TRBV18 and J is TRBJ2-5, with 7 bases that match TRBD1. Germline CDR1 and CDR2: KGHSH and LQKENI. There are 12 residues in the CDR3. CDR3 loop: CASSPDRDSKDF. DNA of the CDR3: TGTGCCAGCTCACCAGACCGGGACAGCAAGGACTTC.

The chain joins TRBV3-1 to TRBJ1-4; no clear D. Germline CDR1 LGHDT, CDR2 YNNKEL (reference sequence). The CDR3 covers 11 residues. V was clipped by 0 bases and J by 15 bases, with 8 bases between them. The CDR3 DNA reads as TGTGCCAGCAGCCAAGATTTGGATATGTTTTTT. Translating it yields CASSQDLDMFF.

This clonotype was picked up a small number of times. The V call is TRBV4-1, the J call TRBJ2-2; a possible D gene is TRBD2 (5 bases). The CDR3 spans 16 residues. CDR1 is MGHRA, CDR2 YSYEKL, per germline. V lost 5 bases and J lost 0, with 13 bases in between. CDR3 nucleotides: TGCGCCAGCAGCACGAGGGCGACTACGAACACCGGGGAGCTGTTTTTT. It specifies CASSTRATTNTGELFF.